This TCR beta chain was found in a study of naive and memory T cell subsets. Germline V lookup: CDR1 MDHEN, CDR2 SYDVKM. The CDR3 contains 15 residues. V lost 4 bases to trimming and J lost 0 bases, with 12 bases between them. Both TRBC1 and TRBC2 were covered by a beta constant-region primer of two equimolar oligonucleotides. The cDNA 3' end received a ligated single-stranded oligonucleotide carrying the SP2 primer and a 12-nucleotide UMI. Four rounds of PCR amplified the ligated cDNA using nested alpha and beta constant-region primers plus SP2. TCRdb re-called the UMI-ligation and nested PCR reads through MiXCR, storing one row per CDR3 protein. The sample yields about 85,000 distinct CDR3 sequences, roughly 13% seen once.

Sequencing input: central memory CD4+ T cells from blood. The rearrangement joins TRBV28 to TRBJ1-1, with D possibly TRBD1 on 5 matching bases. This receptor was taken from a human donor in good health. For the CDR3, the DNA is TGTGCCAGCAGTTCACGGGGCATCGTGAACACTGAAGCTTTCTTT. Translated: CASSSRGIVNTEAFF. Supplemented by reference TRBV28 and TRBJ1-1, the full variable domain reads DVKVTQSSRYLVKRTGEKVFLECVQDMDHENMFWYRQDPGLGLRLIYFSYDVKMKEKGDIPEGYSVSREKKERFSLILESASTNQTSMYLCASSSRGIVNTEAFFGQGTRLTVV.